Listed below are T cell receptor beta chains from one sample, sequenced in a study of T cell responses to AZD1222 COVID-19 vaccine. Data came from immunoSEQ multiplex PCR; TCRdb stores just in-frame clones and leaves some out. The sample lists 150,000 or so clones; roughly nine tenths were seen once. The material sequenced was peripheral blood, taken 28 days after the second AZD1222 dose. These receptors originate from an adult who received the AZD1222 COVID-19 vaccine. CDR3s leave out the opening cysteine and the closing phenylalanine or tryptophan. A D gene is named only where the DNA matches it firmly.

d_gene,v_gene,CDR3aa
.,TRBV15,ATSENPVGNTIY
TRBD1,TRBV7-2,ASSLVPGTGVYSNQPQH
.,TRBV10-1,ASSESKAGVRLPKNYGYT
TRBD1,TRBV24-1,ATSLAWGTGADTQY
.,TRBV19,ASSSRGPSYNEQF
.,TRBV28,ASSLWRGVPSYNSPLH
TRBD1,TRBV5-6,ASSSGTGEDNQPQH
TRBD2,TRBV29-1,SVPGLADYEQY
.,TRBV15,ATSQRDSAYEQY
.,TRBV7-2,ASSPGVHEQY
TRBD2,TRBV7-3,ASSRTSGSSYNEQF
.,TRBV6-1,ASSEALRGGANYGYT
TRBD1,TRBV19,ASSIEQGGMNTEAF
.,TRBV19,ASSIGTGLSTEAF
TRBD1,TRBV2,ASSATGGANEKLF
TRBD1,TRBV5-1,ASSLQGGNTEAF
.,TRBV19,ASSIRAGVINNQPQH
.,TRBV28,ASSLAQGGAWADTQY
TRBD1,TRBV2,ASKNRGNTEAF
.,TRBV3-1/TRBV3-2,ASSQDAGMNTEAF
.,TRBV6-5,ASSPLRGLMGYT
TRBD1,TRBV29-1,SVAGGGQPQH
.,TRBV6-5,AIRTASSAYNEQF
.,TRBV18,ASSPPALTRDYGYT
.,TRBV28,ASSLRTEAF
TRBD2,TRBV28,ASSYGLADYEQY
TRBD2,TRBV10-3,AINGGLANEQF
.,TRBV3-1/TRBV3-2,ASSQDFSGTRNTIY
.,TRBV4-2,ASSQEIVSGANVLT
.,TRBV7-9,ASSLVAPPNEQF
.,TRBV7-9,ASSSSDSGNTIY
.,TRBV11-2,ASSPGRRNTEAF
TRBD1,TRBV19,ASTQGGTGPQH
TRBD2,TRBV7-2,ASSLIAGGHNEQF
.,TRBV4-1,ASSQDWGLAANEQF
.,TRBV20-1,SARDPLYT
TRBD2,TRBV28,ASSTGTSGRTSYEQY
.,TRBV14,ASSNSMNTEAF
.,TRBV28,ASTGGYEQY
TRBD1,TRBV5-1,ASSPGTGAGELF
.,TRBV5-1,ASSLEAGALSYGYT
.,TRBV27,ASSSRFSGANYGYT
.,TRBV18,ASSQRRDTEAF
.,TRBV5-1,ASSSTPRASYGYT
.,TRBV4-2,ASSQDGDFSGANVLT
TRBD1,TRBV28,ASSLPTGAGNTIY
.,TRBV3-1/TRBV3-2,ASSQGQGRNYGYT
TRBD1,TRBV15,ATSGQGKDQPQH
.,TRBV10-3,ATKGGGNNEQF
.,TRBV6-5,AGSRDPTDTQY
.,TRBV7-9,ASSSREGTVHNEQF
TRBD1,TRBV30,AWSRDRYSPLH
TRBD2,TRBV5-4,ASSGAGGLNTGELF
.,TRBV19,ASSKEGFTEAF
TRBD2,TRBV5-1,ASSLAGREGRYEQY